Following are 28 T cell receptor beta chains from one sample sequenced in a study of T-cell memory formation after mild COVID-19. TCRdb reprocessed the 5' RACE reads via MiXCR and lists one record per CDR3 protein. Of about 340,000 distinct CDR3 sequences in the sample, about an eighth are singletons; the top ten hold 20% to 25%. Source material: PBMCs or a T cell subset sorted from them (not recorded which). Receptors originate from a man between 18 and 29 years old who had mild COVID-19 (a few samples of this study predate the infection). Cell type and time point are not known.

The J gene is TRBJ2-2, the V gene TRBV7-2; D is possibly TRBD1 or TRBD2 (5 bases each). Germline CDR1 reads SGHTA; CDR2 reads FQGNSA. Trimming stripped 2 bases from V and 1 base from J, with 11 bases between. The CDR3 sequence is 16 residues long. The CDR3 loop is CASSLRGGRNTGELFF. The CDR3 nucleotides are TGTGCCAGCAGCTTACGGGGCGGGCGGAACACCGGGGAGCTGTTTTTT.

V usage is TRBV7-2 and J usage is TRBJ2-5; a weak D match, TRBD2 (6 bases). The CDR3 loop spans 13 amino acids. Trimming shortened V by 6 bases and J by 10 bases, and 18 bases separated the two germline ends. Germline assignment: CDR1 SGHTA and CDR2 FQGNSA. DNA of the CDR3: TGTGCCAGCAGGCCCCCGGGACGGGAGTTCCAGTACTTC. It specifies CASRPPGREFQYF.

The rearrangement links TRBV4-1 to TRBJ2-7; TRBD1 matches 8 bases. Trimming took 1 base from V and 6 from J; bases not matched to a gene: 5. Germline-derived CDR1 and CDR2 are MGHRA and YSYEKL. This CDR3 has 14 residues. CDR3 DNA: TGCGCCAGCAGCCAAGTCCCCGGACAGGGCGAGCAGTACGTC. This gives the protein CASSQVPGQGEQYV.

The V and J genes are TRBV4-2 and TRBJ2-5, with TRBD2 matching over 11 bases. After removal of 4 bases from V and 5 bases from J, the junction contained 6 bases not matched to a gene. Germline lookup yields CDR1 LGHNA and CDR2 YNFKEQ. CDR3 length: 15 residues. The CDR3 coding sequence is TGTGCCAGCAGCCTCGGGACTAGCGGAGTGGAGACCCAGTACTTC. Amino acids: CASSLGTSGVETQYF.

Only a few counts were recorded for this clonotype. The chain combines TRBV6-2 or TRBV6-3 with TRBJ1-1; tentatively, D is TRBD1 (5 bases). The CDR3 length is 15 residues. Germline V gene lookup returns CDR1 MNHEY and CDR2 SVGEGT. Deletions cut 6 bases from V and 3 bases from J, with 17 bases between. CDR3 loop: CASSPLGNRYTEAFF. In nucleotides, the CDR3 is TGTGCCAGCAGCCCACTGGGGAACAGGTACACTGAAGCTTTCTTT.

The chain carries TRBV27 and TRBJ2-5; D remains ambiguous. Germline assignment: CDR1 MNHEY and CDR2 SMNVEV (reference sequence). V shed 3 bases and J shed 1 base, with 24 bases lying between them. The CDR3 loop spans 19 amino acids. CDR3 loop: CASSLVGYRVAPFQETQYF. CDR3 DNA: TGTGCCAGCAGTTTGGTGGGATATAGAGTAGCACCATTCCAAGAGACCCAGTACTTC.

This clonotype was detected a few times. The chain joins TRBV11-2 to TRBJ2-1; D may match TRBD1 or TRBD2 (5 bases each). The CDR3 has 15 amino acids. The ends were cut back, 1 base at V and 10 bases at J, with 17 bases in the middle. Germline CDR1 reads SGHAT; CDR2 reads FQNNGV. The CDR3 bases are TGTGCCAGCAGCTTAGCTGCCTTGGGGGAGAACGAGCAGTTCTTC. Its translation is CASSLAALGENEQFF.

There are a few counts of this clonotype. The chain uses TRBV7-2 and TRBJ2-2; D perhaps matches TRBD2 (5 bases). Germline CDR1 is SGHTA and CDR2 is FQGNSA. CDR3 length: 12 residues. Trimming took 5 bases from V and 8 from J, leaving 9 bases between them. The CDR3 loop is CASSEGLGELFF. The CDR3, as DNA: TGTGCCAGCAGCGAAGGACTTGGGGAGCTGTTTTTT.

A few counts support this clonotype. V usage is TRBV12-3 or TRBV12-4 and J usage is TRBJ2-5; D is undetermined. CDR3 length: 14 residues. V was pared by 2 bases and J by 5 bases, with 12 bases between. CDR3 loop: CASSLRAVLETQYF. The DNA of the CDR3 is TGTGCCAGCAGTTTAAGGGCAGTATTGGAGACCCAGTACTTC.

This chain's CDR3 is CSVVRAAKLFF. The DNA for the CDR3 is TGCAGCGTTGTCAGGGCGGCAAAACTGTTTTTT. The V call is TRBV29-1, the J call TRBJ1-4, with D possibly TRBD1 on 5 matching bases. The V end lost 4 bases, the J end lost 10 bases, and 10 bases lay between the germline ends. Germline values: CDR1 SQVTM, CDR2 ANQGSEA. This CDR3 comprises 11 residues.

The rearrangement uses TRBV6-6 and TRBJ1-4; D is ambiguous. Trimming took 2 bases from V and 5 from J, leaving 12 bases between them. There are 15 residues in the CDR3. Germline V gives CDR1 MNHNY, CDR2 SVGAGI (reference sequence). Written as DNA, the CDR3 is TGTGCCAGCAGTTACCCGGCGGTGGGAAATGAAAAACTGTTTTTT. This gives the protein CASSYPAVGNEKLFF.

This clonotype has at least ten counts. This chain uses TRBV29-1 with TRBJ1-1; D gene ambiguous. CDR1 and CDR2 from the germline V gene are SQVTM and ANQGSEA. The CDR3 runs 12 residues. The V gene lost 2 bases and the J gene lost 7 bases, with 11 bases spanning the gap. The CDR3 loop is CSVEFGGFEAFF. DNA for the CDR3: TGCAGCGTTGAATTCGGTGGGTTTGAAGCTTTCTTT.

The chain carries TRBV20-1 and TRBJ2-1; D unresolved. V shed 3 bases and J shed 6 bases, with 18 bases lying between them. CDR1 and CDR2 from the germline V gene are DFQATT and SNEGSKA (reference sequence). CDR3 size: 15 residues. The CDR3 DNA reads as TGCAGTGCTAGGTCCCCCAGCGCCGCCCGCAATGAGCAGTTCTTC. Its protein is CSARSPSAARNEQFF.

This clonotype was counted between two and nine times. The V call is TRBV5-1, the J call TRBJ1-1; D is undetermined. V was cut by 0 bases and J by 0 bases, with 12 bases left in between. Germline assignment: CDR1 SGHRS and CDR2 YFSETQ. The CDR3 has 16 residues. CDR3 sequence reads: CASSLGVNRMNTEAFF. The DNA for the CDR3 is TGCGCCAGCAGCTTGGGGGTAAACCGGATGAACACTGAAGCTTTCTTT.

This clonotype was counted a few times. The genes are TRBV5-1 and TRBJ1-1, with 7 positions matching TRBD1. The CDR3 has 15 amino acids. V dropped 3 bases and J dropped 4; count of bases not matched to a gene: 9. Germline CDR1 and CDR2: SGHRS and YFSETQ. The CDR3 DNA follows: TGCGCCAGCAGCTCCCAACGGACAGGATTCACTGAAGCTTTCTTT. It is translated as CASSSQRTGFTEAFF.

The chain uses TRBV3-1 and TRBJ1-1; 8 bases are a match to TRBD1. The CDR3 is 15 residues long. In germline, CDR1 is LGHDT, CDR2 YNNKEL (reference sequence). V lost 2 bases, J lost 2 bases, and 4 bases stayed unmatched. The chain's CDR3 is CASSQWGTGNTEAFF. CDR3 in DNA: TGTGCCAGCAGCCAATGGGGGACAGGAAACACTGAAGCTTTCTTT. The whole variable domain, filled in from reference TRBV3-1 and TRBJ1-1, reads DTAVSQTPKYLVTQMGNDKSIKCEQNLGHDTMYWYKQDSKKFLKIMFSYNNKELIINETVPNRFSPKSPDKAHLNLHINSLELGDSAVYFCASSQWGTGNTEAFFGQGTRLTVV.

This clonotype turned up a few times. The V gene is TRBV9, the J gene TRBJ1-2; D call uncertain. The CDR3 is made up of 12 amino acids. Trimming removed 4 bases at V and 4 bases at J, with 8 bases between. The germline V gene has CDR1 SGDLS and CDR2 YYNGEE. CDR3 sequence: CASSFALYGYTF. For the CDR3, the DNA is TGTGCCAGCAGCTTCGCACTCTATGGCTACACCTTC. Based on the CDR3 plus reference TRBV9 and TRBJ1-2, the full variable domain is DSGVTQTPKHLITATGQRVTLRCSPRSGDLSVYWYQQSLDQGLQFLIQYYNGEERAKGNILERFSAQQFPDLHSELNLSSLELGDSALYFCASSFALYGYTFGSGTRLTVV.

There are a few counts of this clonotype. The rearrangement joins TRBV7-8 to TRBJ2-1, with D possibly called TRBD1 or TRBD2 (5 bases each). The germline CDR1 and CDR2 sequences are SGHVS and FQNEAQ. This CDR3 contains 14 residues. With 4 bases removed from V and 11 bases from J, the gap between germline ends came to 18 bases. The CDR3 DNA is TGTGCCAGCAGCTCCACGGGGCAGGCCACACAGCAGTTCTTC. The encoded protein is CASSSTGQATQQFF.

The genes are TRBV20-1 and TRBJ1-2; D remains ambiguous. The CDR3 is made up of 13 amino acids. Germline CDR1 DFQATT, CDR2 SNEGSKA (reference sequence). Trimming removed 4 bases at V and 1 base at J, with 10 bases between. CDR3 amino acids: CSATSGDNYGYTF. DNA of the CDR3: TGCAGTGCTACCTCGGGCGATAACTATGGCTACACCTTC.

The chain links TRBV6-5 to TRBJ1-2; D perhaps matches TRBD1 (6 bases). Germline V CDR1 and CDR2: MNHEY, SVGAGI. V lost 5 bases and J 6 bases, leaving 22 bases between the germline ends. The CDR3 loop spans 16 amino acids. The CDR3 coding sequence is TGTGCCAGCAGTCGGGCCGTGGGGGCCAGTTGGAATGGCTACACCTTC. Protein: CASSRAVGASWNGYTF.

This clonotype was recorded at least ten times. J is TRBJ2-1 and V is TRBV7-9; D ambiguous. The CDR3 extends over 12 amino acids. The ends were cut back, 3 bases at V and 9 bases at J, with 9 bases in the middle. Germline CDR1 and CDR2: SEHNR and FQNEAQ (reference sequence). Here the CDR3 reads CASSLWVPEQFF. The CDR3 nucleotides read TGTGCCAGCAGCTTGTGGGTGCCTGAGCAGTTCTTC.

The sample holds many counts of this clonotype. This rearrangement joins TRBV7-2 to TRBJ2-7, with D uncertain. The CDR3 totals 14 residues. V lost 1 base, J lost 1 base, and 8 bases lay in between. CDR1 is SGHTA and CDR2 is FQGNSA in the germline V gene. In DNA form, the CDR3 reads TGTGCCAGCAGCTTAGTCCCTGAATCCTACGAGCAGTACTTC. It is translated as CASSLVPESYEQYF. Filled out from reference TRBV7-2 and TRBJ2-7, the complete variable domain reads GAGVSQSPSNKVTEKGKDVELRCDPISGHTALYWYRQSLGQGLEFLIYFQGNSAPDKSGLPSDRFSAERTGGSVSTLTIQRTQQEDSAVYLCASSLVPESYEQYFGPGTRLTVT.

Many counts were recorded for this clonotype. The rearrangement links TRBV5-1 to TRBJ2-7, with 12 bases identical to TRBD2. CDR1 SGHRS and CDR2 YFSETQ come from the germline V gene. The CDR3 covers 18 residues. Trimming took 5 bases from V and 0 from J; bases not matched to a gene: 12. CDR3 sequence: CASRPTQGTSGPSYEQYF. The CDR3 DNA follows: TGCGCCAGCAGACCAACCCAGGGGACTAGCGGGCCCTCCTACGAGCAGTACTTC. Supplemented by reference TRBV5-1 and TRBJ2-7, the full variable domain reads KAGVTQTPRYLIKTRGQQVTLSCSPISGHRSVSWYQQTPGQGLQFLFEYFSETQRNKGNFPGRFSGRQFSNSRSEMNVSTLELGDSALYLCASRPTQGTSGPSYEQYFGPGTRLTVT.

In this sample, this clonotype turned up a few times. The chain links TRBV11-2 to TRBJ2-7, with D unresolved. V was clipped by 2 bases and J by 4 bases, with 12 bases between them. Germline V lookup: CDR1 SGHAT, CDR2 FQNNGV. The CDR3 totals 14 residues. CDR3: CASSLLLQTYEQYV. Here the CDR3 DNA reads TGTGCCAGCAGCTTACTCCTACAGACTTACGAGCAGTACGTC.

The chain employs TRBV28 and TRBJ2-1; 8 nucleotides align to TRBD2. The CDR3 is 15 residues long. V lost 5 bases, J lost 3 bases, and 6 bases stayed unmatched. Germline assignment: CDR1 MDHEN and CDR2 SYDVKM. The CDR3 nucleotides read TGTGCCAGCAGTCCCGGGGGGGCCTACTACAATGAGCAGTTCTTC. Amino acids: CASSPGGAYYNEQFF.

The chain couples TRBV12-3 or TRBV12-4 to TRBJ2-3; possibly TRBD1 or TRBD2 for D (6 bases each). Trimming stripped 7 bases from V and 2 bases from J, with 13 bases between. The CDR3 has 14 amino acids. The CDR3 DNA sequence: TGTGCCAGCACCCGGGGGCCAGACACAGATACGCAGTATTTT. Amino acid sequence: CASTRGPDTDTQYF.

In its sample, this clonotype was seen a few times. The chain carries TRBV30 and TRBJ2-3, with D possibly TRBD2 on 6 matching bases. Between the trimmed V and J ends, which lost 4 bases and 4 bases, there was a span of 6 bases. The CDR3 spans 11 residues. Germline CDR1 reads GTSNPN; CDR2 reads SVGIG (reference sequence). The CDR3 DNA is TGTGCCTGGACGGGAGCAGATACGCAGTATTTT. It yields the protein CAWTGADTQYF.

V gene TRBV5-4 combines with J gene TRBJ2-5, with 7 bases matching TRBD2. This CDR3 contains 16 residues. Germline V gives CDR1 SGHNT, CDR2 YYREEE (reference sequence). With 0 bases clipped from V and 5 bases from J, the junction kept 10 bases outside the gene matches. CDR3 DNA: TGTGCCAGCAGCTTGGAGCTAGCGGCAATGGGGGAGACCCAGTACTTC. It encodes CASSLELAAMGETQYF.